This TCR beta chain is drawn from a study of early T cells in non-severe SARS-CoV-2 infection. The wider study: Bulk RNA isolated from unsorted whole blood underwent sequencing; chains were not paired. Overall study findings and caveats: Anti-spike CD8 responses were favored by VDJdb matching, which missed private and CD4 specificities.

Unique molecular identifiers were affixed to single, distinct cDNA molecules. One entry per CDR3 protein, called by TCRdb with MiXCR from the 5' RACE reads. The table records approximately 77,000 distinct CDR3 sequences, more than 10% of them present only once. There are many counts of this clonotype. Its specificity is unknown. The CDR3 sequence is 13 residues long. The germline CDR1 and CDR2 sequences are MNHNS and SASEGT. With V trimmed by 7 bases and J by 7 bases, 6 bases remained unmatched. J is TRBJ1-1 and V is TRBV6-1; 10 nucleotides match TRBD1. The sequencing input was whole blood. This receptor was obtained from an adult who was a healthcare worker with PCR-confirmed SARS-CoV-2 infection or an uninfected control (not recorded which). The chain's CDR3 is CASKDRGFSEAFF. CDR3 coding DNA: TGTGCCAGCAAGGACAGGGGGTTCAGTGAAGCTTTCTTT.